These T cell receptor beta chains were read from a single sample in a study of blood T cells in healthy people across ages. TCRdb passed the 5' RACE reads through MiXCR, listing each CDR3 protein once. The data contain 1.5 million to 2 million distinct CDR3 sequences, approximately 30% of them singletons. What was sequenced was blood. Receptor source: a woman in her 30s in good health. CDR3s include the opening cysteine and the closing phenylalanine or tryptophan. The order of the fields is J gene, clone size, D gene, V gene, CDR3 protein, CDR3 DNA. D genes are given only for firm matches. Size is stated for part of the rows, as once, few or many counts, or as a class when the clone is expanded.

TRBJ1-2 - - TRBV12-3/TRBV12-4 CASSFAGDWSYTF TGTGCCAGCAGTTTTGCGGGGGATTGGAGCTACACCTTC
TRBJ1-1 - TRBD1 TRBV12-3/TRBV12-4 CASKLNRGTEAFF TGTGCCAGCAAGTTAAACAGGGGTACTGAAGCTTTCTTT
TRBJ2-5 - - TRBV7-9 CASSSPIGGLGETQYF TGTGCCAGCAGCTCGCCAATAGGGGGGCTGGGGGAGACCCAGTACTTC
TRBJ2-4 - TRBD2 TRBV9 CASSTPGLADTKNIQYF TGTGCCAGCAGCACCCCGGGACTAGCGGATACTAAAAACATTCAGTACTTC
TRBJ2-1 - TRBD1 TRBV6-5 CASSYVGQGANNEQFF TGTGCCAGCAGTTACGTGGGACAGGGGGCAAACAATGAGCAGTTCTTC
TRBJ2-7 many - TRBV5-1 CASSPRVQGDEQYF TGCGCCAGCAGCCCCCGGGTGCAAGGGGACGAGCAGTACTTC
TRBJ2-7 few - TRBV7-2 CASSTVQFGPYEQYF TGTGCCAGCAGCACCGTCCAGTTTGGACCTTATGAGCAGTACTTC
TRBJ2-4 few - TRBV25-1 CASSDRRNIQYF TGTGCCAGCAGTGACAGGAGGAACATTCAGTACTTC
TRBJ1-4 - - TRBV5-1 CASSRTGDSEKLFF TGCGCCAGCAGTCGGACCGGGGATTCGGAAAAACTGTTTTTT
TRBJ2-2 few - TRBV7-7 CASSASGTTGGELFF TGTGCCAGCAGCGCATCCGGGACGACAGGCGGGGAGCTGTTTTTT